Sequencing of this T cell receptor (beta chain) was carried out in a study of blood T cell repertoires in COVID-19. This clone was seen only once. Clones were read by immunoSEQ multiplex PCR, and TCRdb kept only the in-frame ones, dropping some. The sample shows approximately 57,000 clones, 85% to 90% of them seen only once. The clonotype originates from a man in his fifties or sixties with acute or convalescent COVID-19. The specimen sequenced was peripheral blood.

CDR3 DNA sequence: TGCGCCAGCCCACTAAGGGGGGACAGGGTTTCCTACAATGAGCAGTTCTTC. It translates to CASPLRGDRVSYNEQFF. This chain uses TRBV10-1 with TRBJ2-1, with TRBD1 matching over 9 bases. CDR3 length: 17 residues. Trimming took 8 bases from V and 1 from J; bases not matched to a gene: 12. The V gene's germline CDR1 is WNHNN and CDR2 SYGVQD (reference sequence).